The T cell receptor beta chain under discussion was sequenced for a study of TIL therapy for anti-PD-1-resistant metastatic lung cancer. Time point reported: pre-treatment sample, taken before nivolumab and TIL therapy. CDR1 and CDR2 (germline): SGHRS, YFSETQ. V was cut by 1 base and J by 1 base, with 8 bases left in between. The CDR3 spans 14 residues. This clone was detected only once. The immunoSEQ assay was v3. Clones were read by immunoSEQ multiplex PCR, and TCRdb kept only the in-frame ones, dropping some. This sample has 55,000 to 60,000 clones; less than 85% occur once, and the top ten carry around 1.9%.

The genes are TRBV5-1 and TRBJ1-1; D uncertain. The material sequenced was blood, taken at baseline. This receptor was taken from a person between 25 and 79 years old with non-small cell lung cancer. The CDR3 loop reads CASSLNGGNTEAFF. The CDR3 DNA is TGCGCCAGCAGCTTGAACGGCGGGAACACTGAAGCTTTCTTT.